Included here is one TCR beta chain sequence, with context. From germline, CDR1 is MDHEN and CDR2 SYDVKM. The CDR3 runs to 16 residues. Deletions cut 3 bases from V and 4 bases from J, with 15 bases between. The sample is drawn from a study of cytomegalovirus exposure and HLA in healthy donors. Study-wide context: Some 80 million unique TCRs from HLA-typed donors were held in an early data release.

The PCR ran on 60 Vbeta and 13 Jbeta primers. Libraries were prepared by immunoSEQ multiplex PCR; TCRdb keeps only in-frame clonotypes and omits some of them. The sample includes 99,000 or so clones, over 80% seen only once; the top ten take approximately 6.9%. The rearrangement uses TRBV28 and TRBJ2-2; a possible D gene is TRBD1 (5 bases). The source of this sequence is a man in his thirties or forties in good health and CMV-seropositive. Specimen: PBMCs. CDR3: CASSLTRVKGTGELFF. The CDR3 nucleotides are TGTGCCAGCAGTTTGACCAGGGTAAAGGGCACCGGGGAGCTGTTTTTT.